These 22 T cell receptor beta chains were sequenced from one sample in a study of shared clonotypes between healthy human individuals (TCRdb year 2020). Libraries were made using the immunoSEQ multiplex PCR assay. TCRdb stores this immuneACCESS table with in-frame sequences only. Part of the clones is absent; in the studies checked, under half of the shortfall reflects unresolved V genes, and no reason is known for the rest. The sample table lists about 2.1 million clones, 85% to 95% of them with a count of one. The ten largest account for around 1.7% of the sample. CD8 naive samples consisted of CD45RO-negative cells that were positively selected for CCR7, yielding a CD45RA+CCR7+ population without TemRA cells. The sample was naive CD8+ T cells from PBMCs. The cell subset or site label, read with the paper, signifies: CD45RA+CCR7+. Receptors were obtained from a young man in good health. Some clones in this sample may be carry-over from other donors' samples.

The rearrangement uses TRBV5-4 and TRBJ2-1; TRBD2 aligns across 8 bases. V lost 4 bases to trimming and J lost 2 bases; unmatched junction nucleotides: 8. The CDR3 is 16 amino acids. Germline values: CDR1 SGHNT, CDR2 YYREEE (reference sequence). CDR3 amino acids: CASSAGSSGPYNEQFF. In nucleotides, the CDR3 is TGTGCCAGCAGCGCCGGATCTAGCGGGCCCTACAATGAGCAGTTCTTC.

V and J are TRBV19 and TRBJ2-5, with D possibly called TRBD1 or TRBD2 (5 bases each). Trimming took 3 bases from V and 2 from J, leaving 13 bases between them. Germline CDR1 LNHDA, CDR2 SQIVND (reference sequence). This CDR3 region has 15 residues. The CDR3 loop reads CASSIRDVFQETQYF. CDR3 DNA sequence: TGTGCCAGTAGTATCCGGGACGTTTTTCAAGAGACCCAGTACTTC.

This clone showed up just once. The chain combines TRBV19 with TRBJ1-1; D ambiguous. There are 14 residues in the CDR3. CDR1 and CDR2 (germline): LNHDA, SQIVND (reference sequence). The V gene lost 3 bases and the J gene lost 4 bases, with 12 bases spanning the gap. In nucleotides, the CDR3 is TGTGCCAGTAGTATTCGGGATTCGGGCACTGAAGCTTTCTTT. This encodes CASSIRDSGTEAFF.

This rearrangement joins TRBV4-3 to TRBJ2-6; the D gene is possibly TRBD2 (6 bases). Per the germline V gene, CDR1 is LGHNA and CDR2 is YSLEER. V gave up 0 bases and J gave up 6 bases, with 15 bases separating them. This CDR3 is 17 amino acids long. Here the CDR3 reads CASSQDGAGFEANVLTF. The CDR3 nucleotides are TGCGCCAGCAGCCAAGACGGGGCGGGATTCGAGGCCAACGTCCTGACTTTC.

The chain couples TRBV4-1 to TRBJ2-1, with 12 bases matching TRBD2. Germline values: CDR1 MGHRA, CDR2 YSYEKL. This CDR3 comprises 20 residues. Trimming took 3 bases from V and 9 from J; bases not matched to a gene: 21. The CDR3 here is CASSQTRGETSGSSSGEQFF. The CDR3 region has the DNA TGCGCCAGCAGCCAGACCAGGGGGGAGACTAGCGGGAGTAGTAGTGGTGAGCAGTTCTTC.

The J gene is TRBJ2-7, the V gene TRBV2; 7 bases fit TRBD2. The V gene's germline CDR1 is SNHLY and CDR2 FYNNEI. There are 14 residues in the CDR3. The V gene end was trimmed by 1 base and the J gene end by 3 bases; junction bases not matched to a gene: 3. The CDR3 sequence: CASSEELASYEQYF. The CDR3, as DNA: TGTGCCAGCAGTGAAGAACTAGCGAGCTACGAGCAGTACTTC.

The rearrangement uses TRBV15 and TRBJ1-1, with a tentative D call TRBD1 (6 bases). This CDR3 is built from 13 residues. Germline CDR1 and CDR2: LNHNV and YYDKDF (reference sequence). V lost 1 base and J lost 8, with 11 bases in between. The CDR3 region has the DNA TGTGCCACCAGCAGAGTCTCGCAGGGGGAAGCTTTCTTT. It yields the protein CATSRVSQGEAFF.

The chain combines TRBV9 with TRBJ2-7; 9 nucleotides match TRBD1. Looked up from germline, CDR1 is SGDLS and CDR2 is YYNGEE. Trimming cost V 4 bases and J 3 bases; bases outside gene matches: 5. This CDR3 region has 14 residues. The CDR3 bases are TGTGCCAGCAGCCCGGGGGGACAGGGCTACGAGCAGTACTTC. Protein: CASSPGGQGYEQYF.

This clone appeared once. CDR3 nucleotide sequence: TGTGCCACCAGCTTCGGACAGCTATACGAGCAGTACTTC. Translation gives CATSFGQLYEQYF. This chain uses TRBV15 with TRBJ2-7; D perhaps matches TRBD1 (6 bases). This CDR3 region has 13 residues. V lost 5 bases and J lost 4, with 12 bases in between. In germline, CDR1 is LNHNV, CDR2 YYDKDF (reference sequence).

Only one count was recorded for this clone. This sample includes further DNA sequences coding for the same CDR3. The CDR3 spells CASSIVGLAGYNEQFF. The DNA for the CDR3 is TGTGCCAGTAGTATAGTCGGACTAGCGGGGTACAATGAGCAGTTCTTC. The chain employs TRBV19 and TRBJ2-1, with TRBD2 matching over 12 bases. The CDR3 loop spans 16 amino acids. Trimming took 1 base from V and 4 from J; bases not matched to a gene: 2. Germline V CDR1 and CDR2: LNHDA, SQIVND (reference sequence).

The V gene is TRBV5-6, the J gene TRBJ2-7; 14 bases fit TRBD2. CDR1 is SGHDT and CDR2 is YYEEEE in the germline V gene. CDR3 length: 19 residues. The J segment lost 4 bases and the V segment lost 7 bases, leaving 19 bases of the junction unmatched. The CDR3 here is CASPLKLTSGRAEGYEQYF. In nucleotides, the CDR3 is TGTGCCAGCCCCCTGAAACTGACTAGCGGGAGGGCGGAGGGTTACGAGCAGTACTTC.

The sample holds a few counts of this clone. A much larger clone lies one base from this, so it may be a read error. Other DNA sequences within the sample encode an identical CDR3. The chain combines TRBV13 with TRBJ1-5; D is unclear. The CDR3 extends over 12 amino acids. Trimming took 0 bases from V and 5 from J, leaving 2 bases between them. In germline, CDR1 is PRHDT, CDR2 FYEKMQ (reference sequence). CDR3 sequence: CASSLGDQPQHF. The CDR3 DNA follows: TGTGCCAGCAGCTTAGGGGATCAGCCCCAGCATTTT.

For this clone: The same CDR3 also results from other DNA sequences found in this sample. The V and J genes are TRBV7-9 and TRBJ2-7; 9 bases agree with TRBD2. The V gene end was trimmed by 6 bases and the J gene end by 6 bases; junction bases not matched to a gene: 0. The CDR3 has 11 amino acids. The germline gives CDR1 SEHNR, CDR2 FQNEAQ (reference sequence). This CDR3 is CASSSGGEQYF. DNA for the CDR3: TGTGCCAGCAGTAGCGGGGGCGAGCAGTACTTC.

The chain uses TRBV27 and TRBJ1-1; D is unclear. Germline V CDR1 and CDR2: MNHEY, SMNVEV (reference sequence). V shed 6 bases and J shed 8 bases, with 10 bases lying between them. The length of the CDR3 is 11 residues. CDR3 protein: CASSGWAEAFF. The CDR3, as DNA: TGTGCCAGCAGCGGGTGGGCGGAAGCTTTCTTT.

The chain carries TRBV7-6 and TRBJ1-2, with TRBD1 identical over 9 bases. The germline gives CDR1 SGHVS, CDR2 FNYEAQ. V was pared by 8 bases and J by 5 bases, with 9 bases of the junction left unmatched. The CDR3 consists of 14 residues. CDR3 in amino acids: CASGPTGGGYGYTF. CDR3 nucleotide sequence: TGTGCCAGCGGACCGACAGGGGGTGGTTATGGCTACACCTTC.

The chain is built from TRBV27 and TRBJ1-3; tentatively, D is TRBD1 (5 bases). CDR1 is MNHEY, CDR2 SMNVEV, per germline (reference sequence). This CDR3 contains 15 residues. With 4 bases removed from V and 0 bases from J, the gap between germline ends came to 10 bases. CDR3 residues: CASSSRGGSGNTIYF. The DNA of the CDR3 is TGTGCCAGCAGTTCACGGGGGGGCTCTGGAAACACCATATATTTT.

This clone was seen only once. The DNA for the CDR3 is TGTGCCAGCAGTGAAGGTCCGAGGGGATTAGAGACCCAGTACTTC. This gives the protein CASSEGPRGLETQYF. The chain combines TRBV2 with TRBJ2-5; possibly TRBD1 or TRBD2 for D (5 bases each). CDR1 SNHLY and CDR2 FYNNEI come from the germline V gene. V was cut by 1 base and J by 4 bases, with 13 bases left in between. The CDR3 runs to 15 residues.

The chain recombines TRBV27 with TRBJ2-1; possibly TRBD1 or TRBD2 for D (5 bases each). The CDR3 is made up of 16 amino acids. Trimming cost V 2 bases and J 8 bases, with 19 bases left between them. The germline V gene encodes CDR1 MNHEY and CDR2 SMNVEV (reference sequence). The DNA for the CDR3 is TGTGCCAGCAGTTTAATGGGACCAGAAGTCGGGGATGAGCAGTTCTTC. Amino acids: CASSLMGPEVGDEQFF.

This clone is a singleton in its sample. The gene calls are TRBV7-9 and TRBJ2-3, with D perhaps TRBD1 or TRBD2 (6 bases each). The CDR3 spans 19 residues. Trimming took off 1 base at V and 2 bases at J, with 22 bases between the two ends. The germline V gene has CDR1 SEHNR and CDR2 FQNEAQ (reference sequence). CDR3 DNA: TGTGCCAGCAGCTTAGTTTTCCGGTCAGGTCCGGGGGCCACAGATACGCAGTATTTT. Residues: CASSLVFRSGPGATDTQYF.

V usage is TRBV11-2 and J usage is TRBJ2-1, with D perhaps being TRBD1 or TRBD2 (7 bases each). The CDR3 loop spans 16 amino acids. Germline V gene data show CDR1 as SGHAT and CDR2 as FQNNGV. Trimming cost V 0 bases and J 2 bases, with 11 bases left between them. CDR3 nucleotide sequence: TGTGCCAGCAGCTTAGATCAGGGGGGGCCCTACAATGAGCAGTTCTTC. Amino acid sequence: CASSLDQGGPYNEQFF.

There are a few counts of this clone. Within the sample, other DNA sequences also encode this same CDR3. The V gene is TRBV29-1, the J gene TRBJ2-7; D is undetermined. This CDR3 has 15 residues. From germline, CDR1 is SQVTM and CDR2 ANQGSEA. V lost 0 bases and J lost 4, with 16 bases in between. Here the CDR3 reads CSVEDGGPLSYEQYF. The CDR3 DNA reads TGCAGCGTTGAAGATGGCGGCCCTTTGAGTTACGAGCAGTACTTC.

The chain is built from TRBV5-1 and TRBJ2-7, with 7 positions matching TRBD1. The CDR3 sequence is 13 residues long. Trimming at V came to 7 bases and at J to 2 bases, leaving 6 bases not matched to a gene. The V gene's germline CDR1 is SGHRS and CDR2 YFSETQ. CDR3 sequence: CASFRTGTYEQYF. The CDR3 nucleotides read TGCGCCAGCTTCCGGACAGGTACCTACGAGCAGTACTTC. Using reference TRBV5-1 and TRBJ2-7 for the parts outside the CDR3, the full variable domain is KAGVTQTPRYLIKTRGQQVTLSCSPISGHRSVSWYQQTPGQGLQFLFEYFSETQRNKGNFPGRFSGRQFSNSRSEMNVSTLELGDSALYLCASFRTGTYEQYFGPGTRLTVT.